What follows are 3 T cell receptor beta chains derived from one specimen sequenced in a study of tumor-infiltrating lymphocytes in primary liver carcinoma. Starting material of 400 to 600 ng total RNA yielded TCR beta cDNA via a constant-region primer. Slightly modified ARM-PCR with three nested multiplex PCR rounds yielded TCR beta libraries. With TRBV1-TRBV30 forward primers and a C-beta reverse primer, the first two PCR rounds were run for roughly 10 cycles each. One entry per CDR3 protein, called by TCRdb with MiXCR from the multiplex PCR reads. The sample includes 300,000 to 400,000 distinct CDR3 sequences, about 62% seen only once; the top ten take roughly 9%. Unsorted whole blood yielded the blood RNA, and germline DNA was also extracted. The sequenced sample was peripheral blood. Receptors originate from a middle-aged man with primary liver carcinoma and hepatitis B virus infection.

A word on this clonotype: This may arise from a read error, as a much more abundant clone is one base away. The chain joins TRBV4-3 to TRBJ2-1; D is unresolved. The V gene's germline CDR1 is LGHNA and CDR2 YSLEER. Trimming left V 3 bases short and J 8 bases short, with 11 bases between. This CDR3 contains 13 residues. CDR3 region: CASSHDRVDEQFF. CDR3 DNA: TGCGCCAGCAGCCATGATCGGGTAGATGAGCAGTTCTTC.

As regards this clonotype: A much larger clone lies one base from this, so it may be a read error. The chain uses TRBV11-2 and TRBJ2-1; 10 bases match TRBD2. CDR3 length equals 14 residues. Germline CDR1 SGHAT, CDR2 FQNNGV. Losses at the gene ends were 1 base for V and 13 bases for J; bases not matched to a gene: 7. As DNA, the CDR3 is TGTGCCAGCAGCTTAGTACCTAGCGGGAGTTATCAGTTCTTC. Protein product: CASSLVPSGSYQFF.

About this clonotype: A read error may explain this, as a much larger clone is one base away. This chain connects TRBV4-2 to TRBJ2-7; the match to TRBD2 covers 7 bases. The CDR3 covers 15 residues. The J segment lost 0 bases and the V segment lost 8 bases, leaving 10 bases of the junction unmatched. The germline V gene encodes CDR1 LGHNA and CDR2 YNFKEQ. For the CDR3, the DNA is TGTGCCAGCGCCCTAGGGAGGGACGGCTCCTACGAGCAGTACTTC. It translates to CASALGRDGSYEQYF.